This is a list of T cell receptor beta chains from one sample in a study of circulating CD8 cells and anti-PD-1 response in melanoma. TCRdb analysed the reads with MiXCR anew, one entry per CDR3 protein. The sample contains some 300 distinct CDR3 sequences, less than 7% of which appear only once. This specimen was CD8+ T cells from PBMCs, taken at baseline or after one month of anti-PD-1 therapy (not recorded which). The receptors shown here come from a human donor with melanoma. CDR3s include the opening cysteine and the closing phenylalanine or tryptophan. D genes are given only for firm matches. Only some rows state a clone size, as once, few, many or a class for expanded clones.

j_call: TRBJ2-7
v_call: TRBV28
d_call: TRBD1
clone_size: large
cdr3_nt: TGTGCCAGCAGCCCCGGGACAGCCCACTACGAGCAGTACTTC
cdr3_aa: CASSPGTAHYEQYF

j_call: TRBJ2-1
v_call: TRBV19
d_call: -
clone_size: medium-sized
cdr3_nt: TGTGCCAGTAGAACCCCCTACAATGAGCAGTTCTTC
cdr3_aa: CASRTPYNEQFF

j_call: TRBJ2-2
v_call: TRBV5-4
d_call: -
clone_size: large
cdr3_nt: TGTGCCAGCAGCATTGGACAGAACACCGGGGAGCTGTTTTTT
cdr3_aa: CASSIGQNTGELFF

j_call: TRBJ2-5
v_call: TRBV19
d_call: -
clone_size: few
cdr3_nt: TGTGCCAGTAGTATCGACGGCATCTTCCTGTACTTC
cdr3_aa: CASSIDGIFLYF

j_call: TRBJ2-7
v_call: TRBV20-1
d_call: TRBD1
clone_size: large
cdr3_nt: TGCAGTGCTAGAGATCTTGGGACAGAAGTCTACGAGCAGTACTTC
cdr3_aa: CSARDLGTEVYEQYF

j_call: TRBJ1-1
v_call: TRBV2
d_call: -
clone_size: few
cdr3_nt: TGTGCCAGCAGTGAAGTAGGAATGGGCACTGAAGCTTTCTTT
cdr3_aa: CASSEVGMGTEAFF

j_call: TRBJ1-1
v_call: TRBV19
d_call: TRBD1
clone_size: large
cdr3_nt: TGTGCCAGTATCCGGGACAGCAGGACTGAAGCTTTCTTT
cdr3_aa: CASIRDSRTEAFF

j_call: TRBJ2-5
v_call: TRBV30
d_call: TRBD2
clone_size: medium-sized
cdr3_nt: TGTGCCTGGAGCCTCCTAGCGGGGGTAGAGACCCAGTACTTC
cdr3_aa: CAWSLLAGVETQYF

j_call: TRBJ2-2
v_call: TRBV14
d_call: TRBD2
clone_size: large
cdr3_nt: TGTGCCAGCGGCCGGGGGGGCACCGGGGAGCTGTTTTTT
cdr3_aa: CASGRGGTGELFF

j_call: TRBJ2-7
v_call: TRBV20-1
d_call: TRBD1
clone_size: large
cdr3_nt: TGCAGTGCTAGAGGACAGGGATCCTACGAGCAGTACTTC
cdr3_aa: CSARGQGSYEQYF

j_call: TRBJ2-7
v_call: TRBV28
d_call: TRBD2
clone_size: once
cdr3_nt: TGTGCCAGCACCAGCGGGGCAATCTACGAGCAGTACTTC
cdr3_aa: CASTSGAIYEQYF

j_call: TRBJ2-3
v_call: TRBV2
d_call: -
clone_size: large
cdr3_nt: TGTGCCAGCAGAGAGGGACCGGTCACAGATACGCAGTATTTT
cdr3_aa: CASREGPVTDTQYF

j_call: TRBJ1-1
v_call: TRBV19
d_call: -
clone_size: large
cdr3_nt: TGTGCCAGCTCGACCGGGGTCGGCACTGAAGCTTTCTTT
cdr3_aa: CASSTGVGTEAFF

j_call: TRBJ2-7
v_call: TRBV7-2
d_call: -
clone_size: large
cdr3_nt: TGTGCCAGCAGCTTAAGCCAGGGCTACGAGCAGTACTTC
cdr3_aa: CASSLSQGYEQYF

j_call: TRBJ2-7
v_call: TRBV5-5
d_call: -
clone_size: -
cdr3_nt: TGTGCCAGCAGCTTGACGACAGGCAAGAGAAACGAGCAGTACTTC
cdr3_aa: CASSLTTGKRNEQYF

j_call: TRBJ1-2
v_call: TRBV20-1
d_call: -
clone_size: hyperexpanded
cdr3_nt: TGCAGTGCCGCCAGACCGATCTATGGCTACACCTTC
cdr3_aa: CSAARPIYGYTF

j_call: TRBJ2-1
v_call: TRBV20-1
d_call: -
clone_size: large
cdr3_nt: TGCAGTGCTAGAGTTAGCATCGATGAGCAGTTCTTC
cdr3_aa: CSARVSIDEQFF

j_call: TRBJ2-1
v_call: TRBV20-1
d_call: TRBD2
clone_size: medium-sized
cdr3_nt: TGCAGTGCTAGTGAGCGGGGGGGCTGGTACAATGAGCAGTTCTTC
cdr3_aa: CSASERGGWYNEQFF

j_call: TRBJ1-1
v_call: TRBV10-3
d_call: -
clone_size: hyperexpanded
cdr3_nt: TGTGCCATCAGTGAGATAGTTATGGGGAGTACTGAAGCTTTCTTT
cdr3_aa: CAISEIVMGSTEAFF

j_call: TRBJ2-7
v_call: TRBV19
d_call: TRBD1
clone_size: medium-sized
cdr3_nt: TGTGCCAGTGCCGCGACAGGGGCCTACGAGCAGTACTTC
cdr3_aa: CASAATGAYEQYF

j_call: TRBJ1-1
v_call: TRBV19
d_call: -
clone_size: large
cdr3_nt: TGTGCCAGTAGTATATATTCAGGGGACACTGAAGCTTTCTTT
cdr3_aa: CASSIYSGDTEAFF

j_call: TRBJ1-1
v_call: TRBV19
d_call: TRBD1
clone_size: medium-sized
cdr3_nt: TGTGCCGGTAGTATAGACCCCCGGACAGGGGTTGGTGAAGCTTTCTTT
cdr3_aa: CAGSIDPRTGVGEAFF

j_call: TRBJ2-7
v_call: TRBV19
d_call: TRBD1
clone_size: -
cdr3_nt: TGTGCCAGTACTCCAGGACAGGGGATCCTCTACGAGCGGTACTTC
cdr3_aa: CASTPGQGILYERYF

j_call: TRBJ2-4
v_call: TRBV21-1
d_call: -
clone_size: large
cdr3_nt: TGTGCCAGCAGCAAAGTGGGTAACTGGCGGGGGTCCAAAAACATTCAGTACTTC
cdr3_aa: CASSKVGNWRGSKNIQYF